These 17 T cell receptor beta chains came from one sample sequenced in a study of blood T cell repertoires in COVID-19. Libraries were prepared by immunoSEQ multiplex PCR; TCRdb keeps only in-frame clonotypes and omits some of them. In the table there are 280,000 or so clones, 90% of which are singletons. The material sequenced was PBMCs or T cells enriched from blood (not recorded which). These receptors originate from a woman aged 18-35 years with acute COVID-19.

The V call is TRBV7-2, the J call TRBJ2-1, with D tentatively TRBD2 (5 bases). The CDR3 has 15 amino acids. Germline CDR1 reads SGHTA; CDR2 reads FQGNSA. The V gene lost 5 bases and the J gene lost 2 bases, with 13 bases spanning the gap. The CDR3 loop is CASSPQRLPYNEQFF. CDR3 coding DNA: TGTGCCAGCAGCCCTCAGCGGCTCCCCTACAATGAGCAGTTCTTC.

This chain joins TRBV12-3 or TRBV12-4 and TRBJ2-7; 10 bases fit TRBD2. J lost 6 bases, V lost 6 bases, and 5 bases had no gene match. The CDR3 loop spans 13 amino acids. CDR3 coding DNA: TGTGCCAGCAGACGGACTAGCGGTTCCGAGCAGTACTTC. It translates to CASRRTSGSEQYF.

The genes are TRBV5-4 and TRBJ1-5, with TRBD1 matching over 11 bases. The CDR3 length is 16 residues. Germline V CDR1 and CDR2: SGHNT, YYREEE (reference sequence). Trimming removed 4 bases from V and 2 bases from J; junction bases left unmatched: 5. CDR3 nucleotides: TGTGCCAGCAGCGCGGACAGGGGGCTCGGCAATCAGCCCCAGCATTTT. Its translation is CASSADRGLGNQPQHF.

The V gene is TRBV27, the J gene TRBJ2-7, with TRBD2 matching over 12 bases. The germline V gene has CDR1 MNHEY and CDR2 SMNVEV (reference sequence). The CDR3 length is 14 residues. V trimming: 6 bases; J trimming: 7 bases; junction bases outside the gene matches: 7. For the CDR3, the DNA is TGTGCCAGCAGCATGACTAGCGGGAGTCGTGAGCAGTACTTC. This gives the protein CASSMTSGSREQYF.

This clone was seen just once. The chain combines TRBV28 with TRBJ2-7, with TRBD2 matching over 8 bases. With V trimmed by 7 bases and J by 2 bases, 7 bases remained unmatched. CDR1 and CDR2 from the germline V gene are MDHEN and SYDVKM. The CDR3 is 14 amino acids. The CDR3 loop is CASTLAELTYEQYF. For the CDR3, the DNA is TGTGCCAGCACACTAGCGGAGTTAACCTACGAGCAGTACTTC.

The chain carries TRBV19 and TRBJ1-5; TRBD1 is a possible D gene (6 bases). With 3 bases removed from V and 4 bases from J, the gap between germline ends came to 16 bases. Germline loops: CDR1 LNHDA, CDR2 SQIVND (reference sequence). CDR3 length: 16 residues. The CDR3 DNA reads TGTGCCAGTAGTATTTCAGGCAGGGGACAAAATCAGCCCCAGCATTTT. It yields the protein CASSISGRGQNQPQHF. Drawing the rest from reference TRBV19 and TRBJ1-5, the complete variable domain is DGGITQSPKYLFRKEGQNVTLSCEQNLNHDAMYWYRQDPGQGLRLIYYSQIVNDFQKGDIAEGYSVSREKKESFPLTVTSAQKNPTAFYLCASSISGRGQNQPQHFGDGTRLSIL.

The chain combines TRBV7-9 with TRBJ1-2; perhaps TRBD1 as D (5 bases). Per the germline V gene, CDR1 is SEHNR and CDR2 is FQNEAQ (reference sequence). V was trimmed by 1 base and J by 4 bases, leaving 13 bases between them. The CDR3 runs to 15 residues. Written as DNA, the CDR3 is TGTGCCAGCAGCTTAGTTGCAGGGCGGTCCTATGGCTACACCTTC. The encoded protein is CASSLVAGRSYGYTF.

This clone turned up a few times. The CDR3 nucleotides are TGTGCCACTAAGCCTAGCGGGAACCTCTACGAGCAGTACTTC. Protein sequence: CATKPSGNLYEQYF. The chain couples TRBV19 to TRBJ2-7; 9 nucleotides match TRBD2. Germline V gene sequence: CDR1 LNHDA, CDR2 SQIVND (reference sequence). The CDR3 length is 14 residues. The ends lost 10 bases at V and 3 bases at J; junction bases unmatched: 10. The whole variable domain, filled in from reference TRBV19 and TRBJ2-7, reads DGGITQSPKYLFRKEGQNVTLSCEQNLNHDAMYWYRQDPGQGLRLIYYSQIVNDFQKGDIAEGYSVSREKKESFPLTVTSAQKNPTAFYLCATKPSGNLYEQYFGPGTRLTVT.

In DNA form, the CDR3 reads TGTGCCAGCAGTGAGCTCGGGACTAGCGGGTACGAGCAGTACTTC. Translation: CASSELGTSGYEQYF. The genes are TRBV6-1 and TRBJ2-7; 12 nucleotides line up with TRBD2. Germline V gene data show CDR1 as MNHNS and CDR2 as SASEGT. J was trimmed by 4 bases and V by 3 bases; bases with no gene match: 4. The CDR3 contains 15 residues.

The genes are TRBV15 and TRBJ2-2, with 7 bases that match TRBD1. The germline CDR1 and CDR2 sequences are LNHNV and YYDKDF (reference sequence). V was pared by 8 bases and J by 3 bases, with 9 bases of the junction left unmatched. The CDR3 covers 15 residues. This CDR3 is CATRIRDRDTGELFF. In DNA, the CDR3 is TGTGCCACCCGAATCCGGGACAGAGACACCGGGGAGCTGTTTTTT.

V is TRBV6-4 and J is TRBJ1-2; no definite D call. Trimming removed 0 bases from V and 1 base from J, with 9 bases in between. Germline values: CDR1 MRHNA, CDR2 SNTAGT. CDR3 size: 15 residues. CDR3 in DNA: TGTGCCAGCAGTGACTCGGCAAGACTTAACTATGGCTACACCTTC. Amino acid sequence: CASSDSARLNYGYTF.

The chain links TRBV30 to TRBJ1-1; TRBD1 aligns across 7 bases. CDR3 length: 14 amino acids. Losses at the gene ends were 1 base for V and 3 bases for J; bases not matched to a gene: 5. Germline CDR1 reads GTSNPN; CDR2 reads SVGIG (reference sequence). CDR3 region: CAWSETGLYTEAFF. The CDR3 DNA reads as TGTGCCTGGAGTGAGACAGGGCTGTACACTGAAGCTTTCTTT.

V usage is TRBV4-3 and J usage is TRBJ1-1; a weak D match, TRBD1 (5 bases). Trimming shortened V by 0 bases and J by 4 bases, and 9 bases separated the two germline ends. There are 14 residues in the CDR3. Germline assignment: CDR1 LGHNA and CDR2 YSLEER. CDR3: CASSQEGQGTEAFF. CDR3 nucleotides: TGCGCCAGCAGCCAAGAGGGTCAGGGCACTGAAGCTTTCTTT.

This chain uses TRBV19 with TRBJ2-7; D may be TRBD1 (5 bases). The CDR3 extends over 14 amino acids. Trimming stripped 1 base from V and 3 bases from J, with 10 bases between. Germline CDR1 LNHDA, CDR2 SQIVND (reference sequence). As DNA, the CDR3 is TGTGCCAGTAGTATAGCGCACAGGTTCTACGAGCAGTACTTC. Translation: CASSIAHRFYEQYF.

The gene calls are TRBV5-1 and TRBJ2-7, with D possibly matching TRBD1 (5 bases). Germline-derived CDR1 and CDR2 are SGHRS and YFSETQ. V lost 5 bases to trimming and J lost 0 bases, with 9 bases between them. The CDR3 consists of 13 residues. The CDR3 DNA reads as TGCGCCAGCAGTTCCGACAGCTCCTACGAGCAGTACTTC. It is translated as CASSSDSSYEQYF.

This rearrangement joins TRBV5-4 to TRBJ2-5; 7 nucleotides align to TRBD1. The CDR3 extends over 15 amino acids. Trimming took 3 bases from V and 5 from J; bases not matched to a gene: 10. CDR1 is SGHNT, CDR2 YYREEE, per germline (reference sequence). The CDR3 DNA follows: TGTGCCAGCAGCTACGCAGGGGGATCTCGGGAGACCCAGTACTTC. Protein: CASSYAGGSRETQYF.

The CDR3 coding sequence is TGCAGCGTTTCCAGGGGTTATAGCAATCAGCCCCAGCATTTT. This codes for CSVSRGYSNQPQHF. This chain uses TRBV29-1 with TRBJ1-5; weak D call: TRBD1 (6 bases). The germline V and J ends were trimmed by 5 bases and 0 bases, with 11 bases remaining between them. The CDR3 length is 14 residues. Germline CDR1 is SQVTM and CDR2 is ANQGSEA.